These T cell receptor beta chains were read from a single sample in a study of spatial heterogeneity in lung cancer. TCRdb redid the calling of the 5' RACE reads with MiXCR, one entry per CDR3 protein. Of fewer than 45,000 distinct CDR3 sequences in the sample, about 6.7% were seen once. The starting material was PBMCs, obtained at surgery. These receptors all come from a female donor with early-stage non-small cell lung cancer. Both conserved end residues are part of each CDR3.

j_call | v_call | cdr3_aa
TRBJ1-1 | TRBV4-3 | CASSQERENEAFF
TRBJ1-2 | TRBV6-1 | CASSSQTGSNYGYTF
TRBJ2-7 | TRBV12-3/TRBV12-4 | CASSSKAGASYEQYF
TRBJ2-1 | TRBV10-2 | CASSDNLAGGLNEQFF
TRBJ2-7 | TRBV12-3/TRBV12-4 | CASSDRGYEQYF
TRBJ1-1 | TRBV18 | CASSPDRTNTEAFF
TRBJ2-3 | TRBV12-3/TRBV12-4 | CASSTGTSVNTQYF
TRBJ2-7 | TRBV6-5 | CASSYSRLKSSYEQYF
TRBJ2-5 | TRBV7-2 | CASSLRGALDQETQYF
TRBJ2-5 | TRBV20-1 | CSARPRRVETQYF
TRBJ2-5 | TRBV5-1 | CASSPPSGGLQETQYF
TRBJ1-4 | TRBV4-1 | CASSQGQTGENEKLFF
TRBJ2-3 | TRBV11-2 | CASSFRQSPTDTQYF
TRBJ1-2 | TRBV12-3/TRBV12-4 | CASSLAPEGHGGYTF
TRBJ2-4 | TRBV20-1 | CSAWGIAKNIQYF
TRBJ2-3 | TRBV6-5 | CASTSSGGTDTQYF
. | TRBV30 | CAWSLGTGEQYF
TRBJ2-1 | TRBV6-2/TRBV6-3 | CASRTQGRDEQFF
TRBJ2-5 | TRBV20-1 | CSAGDRSETQYF
TRBJ2-3 | TRBV27 | CASNSGDYPHTDTQYF
TRBJ2-7 | TRBV20-1 | CSASRNPGLGNYEQYF
TRBJ2-7 | TRBV12-3/TRBV12-4 | CASGVTGFEQYF
TRBJ2-6 | TRBV10-2 | CASRPGQGPSGANVLTF
TRBJ1-6 | TRBV20-1 | CSARNPDRGANSPLHF
TRBJ1-1 | TRBV5-6 | CASSGSGNPNTEAFF
TRBJ2-3 | TRBV14 | CASSRGGGVTDTQYF
TRBJ2-2 | TRBV12-3/TRBV12-4 | CASSLPPWQDTGELFF
TRBJ2-1 | TRBV2 | CASSVVLPLSYNEQFF
TRBJ1-2 | TRBV28 | CATRLAIYGYTF
TRBJ2-3 | TRBV6-6 | CASSSGTSGTDTQYF
TRBJ2-5 | TRBV6-6 | CASRRGLANQETQYF
TRBJ1-1 | TRBV6-5 | CASSYWGDSLNTEAFF
TRBJ2-3 | TRBV20-1 | CSARGAATSTDTQYF